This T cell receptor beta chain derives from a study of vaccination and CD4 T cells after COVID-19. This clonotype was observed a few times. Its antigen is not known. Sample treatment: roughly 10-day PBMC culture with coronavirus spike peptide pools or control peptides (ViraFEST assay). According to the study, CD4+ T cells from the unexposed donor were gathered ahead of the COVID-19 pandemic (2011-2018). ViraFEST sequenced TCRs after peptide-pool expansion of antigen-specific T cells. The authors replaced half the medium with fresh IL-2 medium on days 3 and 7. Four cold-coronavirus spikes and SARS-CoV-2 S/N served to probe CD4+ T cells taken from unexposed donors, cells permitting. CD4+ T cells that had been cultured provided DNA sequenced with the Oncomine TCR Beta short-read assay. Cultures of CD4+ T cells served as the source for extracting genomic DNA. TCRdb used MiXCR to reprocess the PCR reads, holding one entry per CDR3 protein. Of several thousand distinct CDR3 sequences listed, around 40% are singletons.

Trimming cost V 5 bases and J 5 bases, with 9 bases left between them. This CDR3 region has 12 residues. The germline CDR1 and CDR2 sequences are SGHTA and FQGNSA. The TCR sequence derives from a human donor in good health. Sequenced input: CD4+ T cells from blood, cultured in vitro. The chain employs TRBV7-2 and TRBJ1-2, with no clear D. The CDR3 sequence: CASSLERYGYTF. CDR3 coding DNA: TGTGCCAGCAGCCTAGAACGGTATGGCTACACCTTC.